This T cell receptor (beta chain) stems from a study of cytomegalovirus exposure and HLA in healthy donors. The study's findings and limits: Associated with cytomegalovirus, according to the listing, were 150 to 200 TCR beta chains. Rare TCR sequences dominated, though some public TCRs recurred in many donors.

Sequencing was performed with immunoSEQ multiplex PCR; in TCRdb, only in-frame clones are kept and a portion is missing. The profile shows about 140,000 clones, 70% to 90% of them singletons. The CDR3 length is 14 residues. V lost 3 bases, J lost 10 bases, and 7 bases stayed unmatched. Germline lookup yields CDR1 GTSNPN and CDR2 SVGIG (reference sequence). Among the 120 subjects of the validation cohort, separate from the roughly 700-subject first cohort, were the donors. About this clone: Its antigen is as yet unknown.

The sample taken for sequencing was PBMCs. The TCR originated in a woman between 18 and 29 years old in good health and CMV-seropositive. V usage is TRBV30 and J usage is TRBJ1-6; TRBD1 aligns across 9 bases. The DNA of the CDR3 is TGTGCCTGGAGGGGGACAGGGTTTTACTCACCCCTCCACTTT. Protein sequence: CAWRGTGFYSPLHF.